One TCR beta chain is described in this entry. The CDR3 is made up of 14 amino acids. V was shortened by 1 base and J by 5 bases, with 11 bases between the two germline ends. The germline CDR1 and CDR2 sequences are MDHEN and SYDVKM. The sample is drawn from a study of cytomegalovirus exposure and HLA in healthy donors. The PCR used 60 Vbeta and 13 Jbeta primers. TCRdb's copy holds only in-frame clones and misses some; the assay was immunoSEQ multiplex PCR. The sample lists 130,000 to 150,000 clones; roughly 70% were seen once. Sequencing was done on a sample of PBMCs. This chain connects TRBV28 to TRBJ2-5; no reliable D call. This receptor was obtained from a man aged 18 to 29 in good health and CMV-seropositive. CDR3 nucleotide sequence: TGTGCCAGCAGTTTATCCTGGAGATGGGAGACCCAGTACTTC. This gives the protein CASSLSWRWETQYF. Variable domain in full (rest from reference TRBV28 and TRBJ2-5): DVKVTQSSRYLVKRTGEKVFLECVQDMDHENMFWYRQDPGLGLRLIYFSYDVKMKEKGDIPEGYSVSREKKERFSLILESASTNQTSMYLCASSLSWRWETQYFGPGTRLLVL.